This passage covers 19 T cell receptor beta chains from one sample sequenced in a study of T cell repertoires in cytomegalovirus infection. No antigen has been assigned to these receptors. Using its own MiXCR run on the reads, TCRdb lists one record per CDR3 protein. In the table there are hundreds of thousands of distinct CDR3 sequences, less than 40% of which are singletons. Sequenced material: cultured CD8+ T cells from PBMCs, taken from culture after CMV antigen stimulation. Source of these receptors: a human donor in good health (CMV status not recorded). Some clones in this sample may be carry-over from other donors' samples.

This chain connects TRBV7-9 to TRBJ1-6; D remains unclear. Germline V gene sequence: CDR1 SEHNR, CDR2 FQNEAQ (reference sequence). Trimming shortened V by 5 bases and J by 7 bases, and 12 bases separated the two germline ends. The CDR3 is made up of 14 amino acids. The CDR3 region is CASSEEGWNSPLHF. As DNA, the CDR3 is TGTGCCAGCAGCGAAGAAGGGTGGAATTCACCCCTCCACTTT.

The chain is built from TRBV5-5 and TRBJ2-5, with 7 positions matching TRBD2. The V segment lost 0 bases and the J segment 2 bases; nucleotides outside the gene matches: 7. The CDR3 covers 16 residues. Germline V gene data show CDR1 as SGHKS and CDR2 as YYEKEE (reference sequence). The CDR3 is CASSLGDYGSQETQYF. In DNA form, the CDR3 reads TGTGCCAGCAGCTTGGGGGACTACGGTTCACAAGAGACCCAGTACTTC.

J is TRBJ2-5 and V is TRBV7-9; possible D gene TRBD2, 6 bases. CDR3 size: 14 residues. Trimming took 5 bases from V and 1 from J, leaving 11 bases between them. The germline V gene has CDR1 SEHNR and CDR2 FQNEAQ (reference sequence). In DNA, the CDR3 is TGTGCCAGCAGCGTTCGGGGGTTCCAAGAGACCCAGTACTTC. This gives the protein CASSVRGFQETQYF.

Concerning this clonotype itself: This may stem from a read error, because a much larger clone lies one nucleotide away. The V and J genes are TRBV7-8 and TRBJ2-3, with D maybe TRBD2 (7 bases). The CDR3 totals 16 residues. Looked up from germline, CDR1 is SGHVS and CDR2 is FQNEAQ. The CDR3 is CASSYPGGPTTDPQYF. Written as DNA, the CDR3 is TGTGCCAGCAGCTATCCCGGGGGGCCTACCACAGATCCGCAGTATTTT.

The J gene is TRBJ1-4, the V gene TRBV4-3; D gene uncertain. The V gene lost 0 bases and the J gene lost 4 bases, with 12 bases spanning the gap. The CDR3 is made up of 16 amino acids. CDR1 is LGHNA, CDR2 YSLEER, per germline. The CDR3 region has the DNA TGCGCCAGCAGCCAAGATGGAGGGCAGGTTAATGAAAAACTGTTTTTT. This codes for CASSQDGGQVNEKLFF.

This chain uses TRBV10-1 with TRBJ2-1; 10 nucleotides align to TRBD1. The trim removed 2 bases at V and 8 bases at J, leaving 3 bases unmatched. The germline V gene encodes CDR1 WNHNN and CDR2 SYGVQD (reference sequence). The CDR3 spans 14 residues. CDR3 amino acids: CASSEDRGPDEQFF. The CDR3 DNA sequence: TGCGCCAGCAGTGAGGACAGGGGGCCGGATGAGCAGTTCTTC.

This chain joins TRBV19 and TRBJ1-1; D not certain. Germline CDR1 reads LNHDA; CDR2 reads SQIVND (reference sequence). Trimming took off 8 bases at V and 2 bases at J, with 12 bases between the two ends. The CDR3 has 13 residues. CDR3 DNA: TGTGCCAGTTGCGGTGGGATAAACACTGAAGCTTTCTTT. Translation: CASCGGINTEAFF.

A note on this clonotype: This may be a read error: a much more frequent sequence differs by one nucleotide. The rearrangement joins TRBV7-2 to TRBJ2-3; TRBD2 matches at 10 bases. Germline CDR1 SGHTA, CDR2 FQGNSA. The CDR3 totals 16 residues. The CDR3 DNA is TGTGCCAGCAGCTTAGACCCTAGCGGGGGCACAGATGCGCAGTATTTT. Protein product: CASSLDPSGGTDAQYF.

This CDR3 is CASSPGTSGWVSSYDQYV. CDR3 in DNA: TGTGCCAGCAGTCCCGGGACTAGCGGGTGGGTCAGCTCCTACGATCAGTACGTC. The gene calls are TRBV6-2 or TRBV6-3 and TRBJ2-7; 12 bases map to TRBD2. The germline gives CDR1 MNHEY, CDR2 SVGEGT. This CDR3 region has 18 residues.

The chain carries TRBV20-1 and TRBJ2-4; 8 nucleotides align to TRBD2. The germline CDR1 and CDR2 sequences are DFQATT and SNEGSKA (reference sequence). This CDR3 region has 14 residues. With V trimmed by 5 bases and J by 3 bases, 6 bases remained unmatched. The CDR3 DNA is TGCAGTGCTGTGGCGGGGGGTCTCAAAAACATTCAGTACTTC. Translating it yields CSAVAGGLKNIQYF.

The V call is TRBV27, the J call TRBJ2-2; perhaps D is TRBD1 or TRBD2 (5 bases each). Trimming shortened V by 5 bases and J by 5 bases, and 15 bases separated the two germline ends. Germline V gene sequence: CDR1 MNHEY, CDR2 SMNVEV (reference sequence). The CDR3 covers 15 residues. CDR3 region: CASSARDPGTGELFF. CDR3 nucleotide sequence: TGTGCCAGCAGTGCCCGGGACCCGGGTACCGGGGAGCTGTTTTTT.

The table lists this clonotype with a few counts. The rearrangement joins TRBV12-3 or TRBV12-4 to TRBJ1-1; TRBD1 agrees at 11 bases. The length of the CDR3 is 14 residues. V dropped 5 bases and J dropped 3; count of bases not matched to a gene: 2. The CDR3: CASSGDRGDTEAFF. The CDR3 bases are TGTGCCAGCAGTGGGGACAGGGGGGACACTGAAGCTTTCTTT.

This chain uses TRBV27 with TRBJ2-7; no reliable D call. Germline CDR1 MNHEY, CDR2 SMNVEV (reference sequence). This CDR3 region has 13 residues. Trimming shortened V by 6 bases and J by 1 base, and 10 bases separated the two germline ends. The CDR3 DNA reads as TGTGCCAGCAGCAAGGAGAGTTCCTACGAGCAGTACGTC. Residues: CASSKESSYEQYV.

This sequence joins TRBV7-6 and TRBJ2-1; weak D call: TRBD1 (5 bases). The CDR3 runs 17 residues. Trimming shortened V by 1 base and J by 0 bases, and 13 bases separated the two germline ends. CDR1 is SGHVS and CDR2 is FNYEAQ in the germline V gene. Written as DNA, the CDR3 is TGTGCCAGCAGCTTAGTGGTTAGGGGATCCTCCTACAATGAGCAGTTCTTC. Its protein product is CASSLVVRGSSYNEQFF.

The CDR3 spells CASSQGLDRDNYGYTF. DNA for the CDR3: TGCGCCAGCAGCCAAGGCCTCGACAGGGATAACTATGGCTACACCTTC. V usage is TRBV4-1 and J usage is TRBJ1-2, with 7 bases aligning to TRBD1. Looked up from germline, CDR1 is MGHRA and CDR2 is YSYEKL. With V trimmed by 1 base and J by 1 base, 6 bases remained unmatched. The CDR3 length is 16 residues.

The CDR3 DNA reads as TGCAGCGTTGAAAGAGCGGATTACACAGATACGCAGTATTTT. It is translated as CSVERADYTDTQYF. V usage is TRBV29-1 and J usage is TRBJ2-3; D might be TRBD2 (5 bases). CDR1 is SQVTM, CDR2 ANQGSEA, per germline. The V gene lost 2 bases and the J gene lost 2 bases, with 11 bases spanning the gap. This CDR3 contains 14 residues.

The chain uses TRBV27 and TRBJ2-4; TRBD2 aligns across 10 bases. This CDR3 is built from 17 residues. CDR1 and CDR2 (germline): MNHEY, SMNVEV (reference sequence). The trim removed 1 base at V and 0 bases at J, leaving 3 bases unmatched. CDR3 amino acids: CASSLLAGGLAKNIQYF. The CDR3 nucleotides read TGTGCCAGCAGTTTATTAGCGGGGGGCTTAGCCAAAAACATTCAGTACTTC.

This clonotype was observed many times. The V gene is TRBV7-2, the J gene TRBJ2-1, with 7 bases identical to TRBD2. Germline V CDR1 and CDR2: SGHTA, FQGNSA. The CDR3 sequence is 19 residues long. V shed 2 bases, J shed 8 bases, and the junction held 21 bases outside the gene matches. CDR3 in amino acids: CASSLTPRAGPNPRDEQFF. The CDR3 DNA reads as TGTGCCAGCAGCTTAACTCCAAGAGCGGGGCCCAACCCACGCGATGAGCAGTTCTTC. Variable domain in full (rest from reference TRBV7-2 and TRBJ2-1): GAGVSQSPSNKVTEKGKDVELRCDPISGHTALYWYRQSLGQGLEFLIYFQGNSAPDKSGLPSDRFSAERTGGSVSTLTIQRTQQEDSAVYLCASSLTPRAGPNPRDEQFFGPGTRLTVL.

Only a few counts were recorded for this clonotype. The V call is TRBV2, the J call TRBJ2-7; D tentatively fits TRBD1 or TRBD2 (5 bases each). Trimming took off 3 bases at V and 5 bases at J, with 17 bases between the two ends. CDR1 is SNHLY and CDR2 is FYNNEI in the germline V gene. The CDR3 totals 15 residues. Here the CDR3 reads CASSDGTLTSDEQYF. The CDR3, as DNA: TGTGCCAGCAGTGACGGGACCCTAACCTCTGACGAGCAGTACTTC.